This entry lists 9 T cell receptor beta chains sequenced from one sample in a study of blood T cell repertoires in COVID-19. The protocol was immunoSEQ multiplex PCR, while the TCRdb copy is restricted to in-frame clones and leaves out a portion. The profile shows fewer than 350,000 clones, 85% of them singletons. Sequences were obtained from PBMCs or T cells enriched from blood (not recorded which). These TCRs come from a woman in her forties or fifties who had recovered from COVID-19.

The chain uses TRBV5-4 and TRBJ1-1; D perhaps matches TRBD1 (5 bases). V was pared by 6 bases and J by 4 bases, with 16 bases between. Per germline, CDR1 SGHNT and CDR2 YYREEE (reference sequence). This CDR3 region has 14 residues. Written as DNA, the CDR3 is TGTGCCAGCACCCACGACAGAAGAGCCACTGAAGCTTTCTTT. The encoded protein is CASTHDRRATEAFF.

J is TRBJ2-5 and V is TRBV18, with D possibly matching TRBD2 (6 bases). The ends were cut back, 1 base at V and 2 bases at J, with 17 bases in the middle. The CDR3 sequence is 17 residues long. Germline assignment: CDR1 KGHSH and CDR2 LQKENI. The CDR3 sequence: CASSPLGGAARQETQYF. The DNA of the CDR3 is TGTGCCAGCTCACCACTTGGAGGGGCCGCGAGGCAAGAGACCCAGTACTTC.

The chain joins TRBV5-6 to TRBJ1-5; D remains ambiguous. Trimming removed 3 bases from V and 5 bases from J, with 24 bases in between. CDR1 is SGHDT, CDR2 YYEEEE, per germline. The CDR3 consists of 18 residues. This chain's CDR3 is CASSSLAGSSIVDQPQHF. The DNA for the CDR3 is TGTGCCAGCAGCTCGCTTGCGGGAAGCAGCATAGTGGATCAGCCCCAGCATTTT.

The rearrangement joins TRBV7-2 to TRBJ2-7, with TRBD1 identical over 8 bases. Unmatched junction bases numbered 9, after V lost 1 base and J lost 4 bases. This CDR3 has 16 amino acids. The germline V gene encodes CDR1 SGHTA and CDR2 FQGNSA. The CDR3 region has the DNA TGTGCCAGCAGCTTAGGATACGCAGGGGGCAGGTACGAGCAGTACTTC. Translating it yields CASSLGYAGGRYEQYF.

The chain carries TRBV7-8 and TRBJ1-4, with D possibly TRBD1 on 6 matching bases. The CDR3 spans 15 residues. Germline CDR1 reads SGHVS; CDR2 reads FQNEAQ. The ends were cut back, 3 bases at V and 7 bases at J, with 15 bases in the middle. The CDR3 reads CASSFIRDKGEKLFF. The CDR3 DNA sequence: TGTGCCAGCAGCTTTATCCGGGACAAAGGTGAAAAACTGTTTTTT.

V is TRBV13 and J is TRBJ2-1, with 13 bases lining up with TRBD2. This CDR3 has 15 amino acids. The V segment lost 8 bases and the J segment 4 bases; nucleotides outside the gene matches: 5. Per the germline V gene, CDR1 is PRHDT and CDR2 is FYEKMQ (reference sequence). The CDR3 DNA follows: TGTGCCAGCGGACTAGCGGGAGTGAAGTACAATGAGCAGTTCTTC. Translated: CASGLAGVKYNEQFF.

This chain uses TRBV28 with TRBJ1-2, with a weak D call TRBD1 (5 bases). CDR3 length: 13 amino acids. V was shortened by 7 bases and J by 5 bases, with 14 bases between the two germline ends. CDR1 MDHEN and CDR2 SYDVKM come from the germline V gene. The CDR3 coding sequence is TGTGCCAGCACCCCGGGGGGAATGTATGGCTACACCTTC. It codes for CASTPGGMYGYTF.

The chain is built from TRBV4-1 and TRBJ2-1, with 7 positions matching TRBD2. The germline gives CDR1 MGHRA, CDR2 YSYEKL. The CDR3 is made up of 16 amino acids. V gave up 1 base and J gave up 4 bases; unmatched junction bases: 7. CDR3 in amino acids: CASSQVGRETYNEQFF. Written as DNA, the CDR3 is TGCGCCAGCAGCCAAGTGGGGCGGGAGACGTACAATGAGCAGTTCTTC.

This clone was found once. The chain links TRBV3-1 (or the pseudogene TRBV3-2) to TRBJ2-5; D possibly corresponds to TRBD1 (5 bases). CDR1 and CDR2 from the germline V gene are LGHDT and YNNKEL (reference sequence). V shed 1 base and J shed 7 bases, with 22 bases lying between them. The CDR3 is made up of 17 amino acids. The CDR3 protein is CASSQASPGSLVWTQYF. The CDR3 DNA reads TGTGCCAGCAGCCAAGCTTCGCCAGGGTCATTAGTTTGGACCCAGTACTTC.